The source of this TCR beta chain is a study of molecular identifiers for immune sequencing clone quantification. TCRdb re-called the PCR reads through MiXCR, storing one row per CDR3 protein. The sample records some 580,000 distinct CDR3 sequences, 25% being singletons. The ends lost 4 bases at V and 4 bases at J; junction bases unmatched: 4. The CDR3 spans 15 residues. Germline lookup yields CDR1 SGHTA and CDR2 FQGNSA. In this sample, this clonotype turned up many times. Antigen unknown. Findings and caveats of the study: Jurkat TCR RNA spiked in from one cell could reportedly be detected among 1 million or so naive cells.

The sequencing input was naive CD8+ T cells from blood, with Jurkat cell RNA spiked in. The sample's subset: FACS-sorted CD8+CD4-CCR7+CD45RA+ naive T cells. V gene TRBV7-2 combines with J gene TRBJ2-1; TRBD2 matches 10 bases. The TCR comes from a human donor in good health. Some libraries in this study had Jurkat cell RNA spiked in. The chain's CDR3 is CASSSSGGTYNEQFF. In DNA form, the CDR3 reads TGTGCCAGCAGCTCTAGCGGGGGAACTTACAATGAGCAGTTCTTC.